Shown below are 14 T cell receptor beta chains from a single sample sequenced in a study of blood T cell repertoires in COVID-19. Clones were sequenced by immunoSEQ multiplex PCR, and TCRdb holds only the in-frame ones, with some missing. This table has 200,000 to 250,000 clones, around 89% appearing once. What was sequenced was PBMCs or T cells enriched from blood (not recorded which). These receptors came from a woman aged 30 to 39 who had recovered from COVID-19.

The CDR3 region is CAISAYDRGENNEQFF. CDR3 in DNA: TGTGCCATCAGTGCATACGACAGGGGAGAAAACAATGAGCAGTTCTTC. The chain couples TRBV10-3 to TRBJ2-1; 8 positions match TRBD1. CDR1 ENHRY and CDR2 SYGVKD come from the germline V gene. With V trimmed by 4 bases and J by 5 bases, 10 bases remained unmatched. The CDR3 extends over 16 amino acids.

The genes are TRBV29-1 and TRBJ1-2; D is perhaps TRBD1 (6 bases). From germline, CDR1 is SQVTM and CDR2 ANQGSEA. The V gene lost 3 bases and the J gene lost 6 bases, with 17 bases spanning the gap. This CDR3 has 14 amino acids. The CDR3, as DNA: TGCAGCGTTGAGGGCAGGGGCTCCCTAGATGGCTACACCTTC. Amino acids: CSVEGRGSLDGYTF. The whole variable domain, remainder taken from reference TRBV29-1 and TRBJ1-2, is SAVISQKPSRDICQRGTSLTIQCQVDSQVTMMFWYRQQPGQSLTLIATANQGSEATYESGFVIDKFPISRPNLTFSTLTVSNMSPEDSSIYLCSVEGRGSLDGYTFGSGTRLTVV.

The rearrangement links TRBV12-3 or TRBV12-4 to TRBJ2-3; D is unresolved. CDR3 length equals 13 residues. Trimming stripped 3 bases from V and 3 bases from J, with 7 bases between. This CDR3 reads CASSFSMTDTQYF. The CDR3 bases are TGTGCCAGCAGTTTCAGTATGACAGATACGCAGTATTTT.

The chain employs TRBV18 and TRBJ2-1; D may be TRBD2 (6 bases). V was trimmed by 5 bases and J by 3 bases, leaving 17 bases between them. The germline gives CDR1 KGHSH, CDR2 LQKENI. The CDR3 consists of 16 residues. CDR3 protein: CASSAKPGLDYNEQFF. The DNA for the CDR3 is TGTGCCAGCTCAGCGAAACCGGGACTGGACTACAATGAGCAGTTCTTC.

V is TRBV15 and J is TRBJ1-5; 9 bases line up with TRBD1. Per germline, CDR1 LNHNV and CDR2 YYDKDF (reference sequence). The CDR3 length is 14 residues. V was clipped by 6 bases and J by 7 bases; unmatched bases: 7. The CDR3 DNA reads TGTGCCACCAGGAGAACAGGGGGCGGGCAGCCCCAGCATTTT. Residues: CATRRTGGGQPQHF.

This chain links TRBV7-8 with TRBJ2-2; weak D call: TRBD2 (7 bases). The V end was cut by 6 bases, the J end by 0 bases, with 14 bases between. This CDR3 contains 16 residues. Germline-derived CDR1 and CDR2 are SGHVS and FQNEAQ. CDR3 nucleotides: TGTGCCAGCAGACTTAGGGGGGGCCCGAACACCGGGGAGCTGTTTTTT. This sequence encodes CASRLRGGPNTGELFF. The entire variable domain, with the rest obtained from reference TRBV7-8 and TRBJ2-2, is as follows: GAGVSQSPRYKVAKRGQDVALRCDPISGHVSLFWYQQALGQGPEFLTYFQNEAQLDKSGLPSDRFFAERPEGSVSTLKIQRTQQEDSAVYLCASRLRGGPNTGELFFGEGSRLTVL.

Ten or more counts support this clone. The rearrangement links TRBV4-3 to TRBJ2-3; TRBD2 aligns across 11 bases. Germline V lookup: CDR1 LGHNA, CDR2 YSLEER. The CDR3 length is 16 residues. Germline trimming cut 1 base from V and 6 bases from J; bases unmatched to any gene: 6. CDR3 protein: CASSQGSSGGRDTQYF. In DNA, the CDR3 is TGCGCCAGCAGCCAAGGGTCTAGCGGGGGGAGGGATACGCAGTATTTT.

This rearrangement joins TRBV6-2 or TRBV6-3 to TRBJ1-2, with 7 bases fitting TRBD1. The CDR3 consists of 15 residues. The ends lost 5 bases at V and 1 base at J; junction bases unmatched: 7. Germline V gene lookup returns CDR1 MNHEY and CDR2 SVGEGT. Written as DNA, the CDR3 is TGTGCCAGCAGTCCAAGGGGGCAGATTAACTATGGCTACACCTTC. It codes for CASSPRGQINYGYTF.

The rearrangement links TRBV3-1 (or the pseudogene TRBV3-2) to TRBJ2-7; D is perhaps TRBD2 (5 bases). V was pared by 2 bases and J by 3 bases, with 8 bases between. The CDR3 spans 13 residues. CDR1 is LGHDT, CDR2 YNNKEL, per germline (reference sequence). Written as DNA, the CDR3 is TGTGCCAGCAGCCAATCCGGGGTCTACGAGCAGTACTTC. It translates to CASSQSGVYEQYF.

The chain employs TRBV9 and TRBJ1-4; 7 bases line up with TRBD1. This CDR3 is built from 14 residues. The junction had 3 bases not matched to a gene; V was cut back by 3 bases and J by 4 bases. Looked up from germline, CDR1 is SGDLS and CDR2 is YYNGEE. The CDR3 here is CASSAGQDNEKLFF. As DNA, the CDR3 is TGTGCCAGCAGCGCCGGACAGGATAATGAAAAACTGTTTTTT.

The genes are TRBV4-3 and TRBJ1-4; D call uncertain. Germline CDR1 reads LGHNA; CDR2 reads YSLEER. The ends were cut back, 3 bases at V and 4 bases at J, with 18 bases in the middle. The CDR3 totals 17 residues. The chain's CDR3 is CASSQTPHREINEKLFF. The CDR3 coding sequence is TGCGCCAGCAGCCAGACCCCCCACCGGGAGATTAATGAAAAACTGTTTTTT.

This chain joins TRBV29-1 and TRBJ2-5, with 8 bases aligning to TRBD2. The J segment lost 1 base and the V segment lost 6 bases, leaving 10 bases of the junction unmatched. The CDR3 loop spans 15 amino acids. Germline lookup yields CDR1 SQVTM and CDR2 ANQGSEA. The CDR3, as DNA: TGCAGCGTCGACCAGGGCGGGGGGTTCCAAGAGACCCAGTACTTC. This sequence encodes CSVDQGGGFQETQYF.

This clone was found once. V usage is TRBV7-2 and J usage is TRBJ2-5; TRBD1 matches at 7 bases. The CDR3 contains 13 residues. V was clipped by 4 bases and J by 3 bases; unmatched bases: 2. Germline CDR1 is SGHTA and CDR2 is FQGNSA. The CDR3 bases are TGTGCCAGCAGCTGGACAGGAGAAGAGACCCAGTACTTC. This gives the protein CASSWTGEETQYF.

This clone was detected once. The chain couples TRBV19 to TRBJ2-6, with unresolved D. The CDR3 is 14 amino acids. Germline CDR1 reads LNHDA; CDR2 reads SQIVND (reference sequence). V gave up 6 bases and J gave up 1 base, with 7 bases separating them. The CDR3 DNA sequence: TGTGCCAGTAGGAAGCGATCTGGGGCCAACGTCCTGACTTTC. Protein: CASRKRSGANVLTF.